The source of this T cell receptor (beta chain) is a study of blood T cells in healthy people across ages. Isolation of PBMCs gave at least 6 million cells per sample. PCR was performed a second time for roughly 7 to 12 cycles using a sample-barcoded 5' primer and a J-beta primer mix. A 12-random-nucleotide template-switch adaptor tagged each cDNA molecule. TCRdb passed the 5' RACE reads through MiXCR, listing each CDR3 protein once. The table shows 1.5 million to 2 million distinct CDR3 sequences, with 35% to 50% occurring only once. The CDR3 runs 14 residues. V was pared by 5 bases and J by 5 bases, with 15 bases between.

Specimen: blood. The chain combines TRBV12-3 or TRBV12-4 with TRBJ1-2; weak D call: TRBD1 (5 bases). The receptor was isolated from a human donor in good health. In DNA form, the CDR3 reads TGTGCCAGCAGTCTCAGGGTGGCGGGGTATGGCTACACCTTC. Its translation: CASSLRVAGYGYTF.